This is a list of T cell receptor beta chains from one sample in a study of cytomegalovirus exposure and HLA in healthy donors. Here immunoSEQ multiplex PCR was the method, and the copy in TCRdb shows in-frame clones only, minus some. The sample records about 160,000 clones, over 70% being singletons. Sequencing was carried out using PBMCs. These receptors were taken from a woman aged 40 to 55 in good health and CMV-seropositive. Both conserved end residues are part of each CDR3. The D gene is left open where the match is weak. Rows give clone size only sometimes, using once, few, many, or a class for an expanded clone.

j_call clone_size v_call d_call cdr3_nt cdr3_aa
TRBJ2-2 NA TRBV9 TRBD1 TGTGCCAGCACCACAGGGGTGTCGGACACCGGGGAGCTGTTTTTT CASTTGVSDTGELFF
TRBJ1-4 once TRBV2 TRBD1 TGTGCCAGCAGTCCGGACAGGGTTAATGAAAAACTGTTTTTT CASSPDRVNEKLFF
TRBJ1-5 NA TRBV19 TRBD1 TGTGCCAGTAGCCCTACCGACAGGGCGCGCAATCAGCCCCAGCATTTT CASSPTDRARNQPQHF
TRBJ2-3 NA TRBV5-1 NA TGCGCCAGCAGCTTGGGAGCGGTCAGGGATACGCAGTATTTT CASSLGAVRDTQYF
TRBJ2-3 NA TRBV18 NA TGTGCCAGCTCCCTCAGGGGGGCTGTAGGCACAGATACGCAGTATTTT CASSLRGAVGTDTQYF
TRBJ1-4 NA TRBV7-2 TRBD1 TGTGCCAGCAGCCGGGACAGGTCTATTTCTAATGAAAAACTGTTTTTT CASSRDRSISNEKLFF
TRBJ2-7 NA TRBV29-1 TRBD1 TGCAGCGTTAATCTAATGACAGGGTTGTCCTACGAGCAGTACTTC CSVNLMTGLSYEQYF
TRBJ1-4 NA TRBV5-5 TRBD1 TGTGCCAGCAGCTTGGGTGGGGGGACAGCTAATGAAAAACTGTTTTTT CASSLGGGTANEKLFF
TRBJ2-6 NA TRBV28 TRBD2 TGTGCCAGCAGTCCCGAGCGGGGGGGCAGTGGGGCCAACGTCCTGACTTTC CASSPERGGSGANVLTF
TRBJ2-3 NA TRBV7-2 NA TGTGCCAGCAGCTTAGTTGGAGGGGGCCGCAACACAGATACGCAGTATTTT CASSLVGGGRNTDTQYF
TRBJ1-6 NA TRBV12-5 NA TGTGCTAGCCCTAAGGCTTCTAGCAATTCACCCCTCCACTTT CASPKASSNSPLHF
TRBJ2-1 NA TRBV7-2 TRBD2 TGTGCCAGCAGCCCAGGTGGGGGGGGATACTACAATGAGCAGTTCTTC CASSPGGGGYYNEQFF
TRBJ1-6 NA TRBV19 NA TGTGCCAGTAGTGCACAGAAAACCTCTCCCCTCCACTTT CASSAQKTSPLHF
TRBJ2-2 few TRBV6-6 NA TGTGCCAGCAGTTTTCGTACCGGCACCGGGGAGCTGTTTTTT CASSFRTGTGELFF
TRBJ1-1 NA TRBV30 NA TGTGCCTGGAGTGTACGCATTGGGCAGTCGGCAGCTTTCTTT CAWSVRIGQSAAFF